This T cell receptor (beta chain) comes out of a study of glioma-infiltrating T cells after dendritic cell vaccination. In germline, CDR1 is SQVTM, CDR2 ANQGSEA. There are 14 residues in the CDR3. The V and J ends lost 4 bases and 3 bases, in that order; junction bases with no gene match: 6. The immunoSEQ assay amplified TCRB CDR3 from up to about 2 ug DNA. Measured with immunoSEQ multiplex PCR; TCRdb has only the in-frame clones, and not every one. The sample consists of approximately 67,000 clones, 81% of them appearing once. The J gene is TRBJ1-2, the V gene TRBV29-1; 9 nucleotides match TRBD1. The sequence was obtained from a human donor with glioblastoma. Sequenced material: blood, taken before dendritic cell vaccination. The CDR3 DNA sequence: TGCAGCGTTGGCCCGGGACAGGGAGACTATGGCTACACCTTC. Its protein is CSVGPGQGDYGYTF.